This T cell receptor (beta chain) stems from a study of blood T cell repertoires in COVID-19 (dated by TCRdb to about 2020). Looking at the study overall: Collaborator samples came from the United States, Italy and Spain and covered acute and convalescent phases of COVID-19. The material from the prospective study consisted of cDNA or gDNA derived from T cells, B-cell-depleted T cells, or PBMCs. The dataset comprised deeply sampled blood TCRbeta repertoires from subjects exposed to, actively infected with, or recovered from COVID-19. The repertoires were made available in a free public database intended to serve as a resource for research on the immune response to SARS-CoV-2. Samples were obtained from the ongoing ImmuneRACE study (first 160 participants) and from 1,000 to 1,500 subjects provided by 6 global collaborators. A de-identified subject ID, COVID-19 status, age in years and sex were almost always included in the sample metadata. Where available, HLA class I and class II types were obtained from metadata supplied by the sample provider rather than from assay-based typing. The paper's findings and limits, for the study overall: The amount of clinical and demographic metadata varied by source and participant and was provided uncurated.

Enrolling through a virtual design, the prospective study's participants ranged in age from roughly 18 to 95 years and lived across 20 to 25 United States geographic areas. To assign participants to cohorts, the prospective study relied on clinical history that participants themselves reported in a screening survey and a study questionnaire. For ImmuneRACE Cohort 3, a participant was defined as recovered based on two consecutive negative NP/OP PCR tests, clearance by a healthcare professional, or resolution of symptoms. In the prospective study, whole blood, serum and a nasopharyngeal or oropharyngeal swab were collected from each participant by mobile phlebotomists. Over a roughly 2-month period, participants in the prospective study had the option of providing additional blood draws and questionnaires. Before DNA extraction, prospective study blood samples were shipped either frozen or at room temperature.

The table lists this clone with a few counts. Its antigen remains undetermined. Nothing much larger sits one base from this clone, and base qualities are not available. The immunoSEQ Assay, a bias-controlled multiplex PCR, was used to amplify TCRbeta CDR3 regions from genomic DNA. Regarding the original processing steps: Nucleated cell counts per sample were estimated from amplification of reference gene primers within the assay. To quantify the absolute abundance of each unique TCRbeta CDR3 rearrangement, sequence reads were collapsed and filtered. For each sample, productive Simpson clonality was calculated as the square root of Simpson's diversity index across productive rearrangements. TCRdb took this table from immuneACCESS and kept in-frame rearrangements with V and J called. Such tables lack part of the clones; where checked against another copy, unresolved V genes explain under half of the gap, and the rest is unexplained. V, J and clone size are taken as reported in that table, and D and trimming were inferred from the DNA itself. The sample table holds hundreds of thousands of clones, of which 80% to 90% were seen once. The ten largest clones add up to 1.1% of the sample.

Trimming leaves V shorter by 0 bases and J shorter by 7 bases, with the junction holding 7 bases beyond the gene matches. According to the germline V gene, CDR1 reads SGDLS and CDR2 reads YYNGEE. The CDR3 covers 16 residues, taking in both the cysteine and the phenylalanine. The CDR3 DNA has 48 bases and is translated from base 1. Sequencing was carried out using PBMCs or T cells enriched from blood (not recorded which). Here the chain combines TRBV9 and TRBJ2-2; 9 of the junction bases match TRBD2. The sequence was collected from a young man who had recovered from COVID-19. The encoded CDR3 is CASSVGGGRGDGELFF. Read as DNA, the sequence is TGTGCCAGCAGCGTAGGAGGCGGGAGGGGCGACGGGGAGCTGTTTTTT. Where the CDR3 stops, the reference TRBV9 and TRBJ2-2 genes take over; the full variable domain is DSGVTQTPKHLITATGQRVTLRCSPRSGDLSVYWYQQSLDQGLQFLIQYYNGEERAKGNILERFSAQQFPDLHSELNLSSLELGDSALYFCASSVGGGRGDGELFFGEGSRLTVL.